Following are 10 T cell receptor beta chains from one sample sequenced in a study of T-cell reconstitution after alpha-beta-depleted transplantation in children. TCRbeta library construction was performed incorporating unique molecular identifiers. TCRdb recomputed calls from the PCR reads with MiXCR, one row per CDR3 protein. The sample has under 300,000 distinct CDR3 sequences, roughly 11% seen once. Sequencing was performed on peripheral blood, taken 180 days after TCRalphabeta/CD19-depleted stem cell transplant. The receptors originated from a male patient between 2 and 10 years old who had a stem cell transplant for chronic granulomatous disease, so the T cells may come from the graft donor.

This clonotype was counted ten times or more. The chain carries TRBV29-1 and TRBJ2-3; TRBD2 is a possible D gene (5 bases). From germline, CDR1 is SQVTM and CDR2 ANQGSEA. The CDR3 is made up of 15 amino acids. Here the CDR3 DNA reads TGCACCTGTTGGGAGCCAGGCGCTAGCACAGATACGCAGTATTTT. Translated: CTCWEPGASTDTQYF.

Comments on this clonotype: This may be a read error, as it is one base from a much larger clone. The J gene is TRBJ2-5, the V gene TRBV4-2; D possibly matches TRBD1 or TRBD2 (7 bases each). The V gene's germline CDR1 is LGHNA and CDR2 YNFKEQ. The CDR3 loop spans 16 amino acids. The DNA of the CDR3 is TGTGCCAGCAGCCAACGCAGGGGGGGTGGCCAAGAGGCCCAGTACTTC. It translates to CASSQRRGGGQEAQYF.

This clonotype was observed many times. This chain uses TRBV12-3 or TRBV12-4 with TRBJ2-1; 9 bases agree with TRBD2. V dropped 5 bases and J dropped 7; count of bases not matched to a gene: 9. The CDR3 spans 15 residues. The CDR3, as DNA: TGTGCCAGCAGTCCGGGACTAGCTCCTCTGAATGAGCAGTTCTTC. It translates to CASSPGLAPLNEQFF.

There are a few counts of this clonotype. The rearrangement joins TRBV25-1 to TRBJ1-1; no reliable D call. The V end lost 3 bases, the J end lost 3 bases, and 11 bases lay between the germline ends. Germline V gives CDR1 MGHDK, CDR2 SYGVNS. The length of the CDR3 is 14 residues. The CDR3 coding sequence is TGTGCCAGCAGTGACCACCGCGACCACACTGAAGCTTTCTTT. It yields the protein CASSDHRDHTEAFF.

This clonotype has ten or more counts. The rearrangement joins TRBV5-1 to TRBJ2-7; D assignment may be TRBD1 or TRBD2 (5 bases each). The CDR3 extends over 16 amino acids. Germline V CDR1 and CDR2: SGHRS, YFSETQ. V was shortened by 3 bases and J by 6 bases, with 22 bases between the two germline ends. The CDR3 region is CASSWDGAIGVSEQYF. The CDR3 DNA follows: TGCGCCAGCAGCTGGGACGGGGCTATTGGGGTCTCCGAGCAGTACTTC.

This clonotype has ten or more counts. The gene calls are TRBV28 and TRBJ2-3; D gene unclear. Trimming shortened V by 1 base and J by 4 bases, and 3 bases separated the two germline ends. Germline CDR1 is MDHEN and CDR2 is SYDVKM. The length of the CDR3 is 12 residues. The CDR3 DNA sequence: TGTGCCAGCAGTTTATATCCAGATACGCAGTATTTT. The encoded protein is CASSLYPDTQYF.

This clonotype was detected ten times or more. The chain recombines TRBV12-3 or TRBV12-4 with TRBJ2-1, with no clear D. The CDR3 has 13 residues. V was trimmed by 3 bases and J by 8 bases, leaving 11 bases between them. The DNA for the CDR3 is TGTGCCAGCAGTTTTCCCCACATCGATGAGCAGTTCTTC. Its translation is CASSFPHIDEQFF.

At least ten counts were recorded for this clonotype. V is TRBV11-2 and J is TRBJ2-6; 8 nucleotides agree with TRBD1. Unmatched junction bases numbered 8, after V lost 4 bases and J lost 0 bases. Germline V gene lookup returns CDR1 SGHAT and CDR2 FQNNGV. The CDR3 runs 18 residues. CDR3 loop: CASSSYRGFSSGANVLTF. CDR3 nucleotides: TGTGCCAGCAGCTCGTACAGGGGGTTCAGCTCTGGGGCCAACGTCCTGACTTTC. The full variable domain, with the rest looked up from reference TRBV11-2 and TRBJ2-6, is EAGVAQSPRYKIIEKRQSVAFWCNPISGHATLYWYQQILGQGPKLLIQFQNNGVVDDSQLPKDRFSAERLKGVDSTLKIQPAKLEDSAVYLCASSSYRGFSSGANVLTFGAGSRLTVL.

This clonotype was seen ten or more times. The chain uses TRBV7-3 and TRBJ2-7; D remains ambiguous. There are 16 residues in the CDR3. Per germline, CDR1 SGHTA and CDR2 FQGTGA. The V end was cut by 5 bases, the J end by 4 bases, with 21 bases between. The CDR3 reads CASSPPACVRSYEQYF. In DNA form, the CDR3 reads TGTGCCAGCAGCCCTCCAGCCTGCGTGCGGTCTTACGAGCAGTACTTC.

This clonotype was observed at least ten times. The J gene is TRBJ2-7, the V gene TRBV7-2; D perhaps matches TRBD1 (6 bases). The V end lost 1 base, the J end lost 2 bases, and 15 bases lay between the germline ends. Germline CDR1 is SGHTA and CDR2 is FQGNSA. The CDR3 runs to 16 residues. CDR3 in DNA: TGTGCCAGCAGCTTAGGGGCCGGGACAATAACCTACGAGCAGTACTTC. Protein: CASSLGAGTITYEQYF.